This T cell receptor (beta chain) was recorded in a study of blood T cell repertoires in COVID-19. Study-level background: Samples representing acute and convalescent COVID-19 were sourced from the United States, Italy and Spain. PBMCs, B-cell-depleted T cells, or T cells were the source of the cDNA or gDNA that made up the material.

Per the original methods: Quantification of nucleated cells was approximated via reference gene primer amplification. Data came from immunoSEQ multiplex PCR; TCRdb stores just in-frame clones and leaves some out. V, J and clone size derive from that table, while D and trimming were established from the DNA sequence. The data show over 200,000 clones, approximately 90% seen once. Germline CDR1 and CDR2: GTSNPN and SVGIG (reference sequence). Deletions cut 2 bases from V and 12 bases from J, with 13 bases between. This CDR3 contains 11 residues. Sequencing used peripheral blood. The chain recombines TRBV30 with TRBJ1-1; D may be TRBD1 (5 bases). The receptor's source is a woman aged 40 to 50 who had recovered from COVID-19. CDR3 sequence reads: CAWSSGRGSFF. Written as DNA, the CDR3 is TGTGCCTGGAGTTCCGGCCGGGGGTCTTTCTTT.